This T cell receptor beta chain was sequenced during a study of early T cells in non-severe SARS-CoV-2 infection. The wider study: Sequencing of unsorted whole blood was done on bulk RNA, leaving chains unpaired.

Unique molecular identifiers were added to individual cDNA molecules. Each CDR3 protein is one row after TCRdb ran MiXCR on the 5' RACE reads. Among about 30,000 distinct CDR3 sequences, 3.9% were seen once, and the ten largest hold around 8.5%. The sample holds many counts of this clonotype. The antigen is unknown. Study findings and constraints: Anti-spike CD8 responses were favored in VDJdb matching, and private and CD4 specificities were missed.

Sequenced material: whole blood. This sequence was found in an adult who was a healthcare worker with PCR-confirmed SARS-CoV-2 infection or an uninfected control (not recorded which).

The CDR3 spells CASSLINTEAFF. The CDR3 DNA reads as TGTGCCAGCAGTCTTATAAACACTGAAGCTTTCTTT. This chain links TRBV3-1 with TRBJ1-1; no definite D call. This CDR3 has 12 amino acids. The V gene's germline CDR1 is LGHDT and CDR2 YNNKEL (reference sequence). Trimming removed 6 bases at V and 2 bases at J, with 7 bases between.